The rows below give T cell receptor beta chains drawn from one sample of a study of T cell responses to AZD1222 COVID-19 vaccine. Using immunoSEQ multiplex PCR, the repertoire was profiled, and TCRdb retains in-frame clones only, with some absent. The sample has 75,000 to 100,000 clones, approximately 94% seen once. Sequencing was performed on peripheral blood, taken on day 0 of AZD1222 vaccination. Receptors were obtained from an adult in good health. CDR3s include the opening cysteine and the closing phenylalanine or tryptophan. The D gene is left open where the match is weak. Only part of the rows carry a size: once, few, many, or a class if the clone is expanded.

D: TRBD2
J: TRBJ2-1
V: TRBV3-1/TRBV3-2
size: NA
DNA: TGTGCCAGCAGCCAACATCTTAGCGGGAGTGGCTACAATGAGCAGTTCTTC
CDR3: CASSQHLSGSGYNEQFF

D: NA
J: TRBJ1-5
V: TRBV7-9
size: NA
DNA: TGTGCCAGCAGCTTCGGGGGGCAAAATCAGCCCCAGCATTTT
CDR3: CASSFGGQNQPQHF

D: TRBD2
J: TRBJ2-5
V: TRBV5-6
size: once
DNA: TGTGCCAGCAGCCCCATGACTAGCGGGGGGGCCGGGGAGACCCAGTACTTC
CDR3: CASSPMTSGGAGETQYF

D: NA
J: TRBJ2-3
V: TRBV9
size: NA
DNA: TGTGCCAGCACCGGGGTATCGGATACGCAGTATTTT
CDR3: CASTGVSDTQYF

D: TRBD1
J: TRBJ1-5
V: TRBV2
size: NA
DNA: TGTGCCAGCAGTGAAAAAGACAGGGGCTACAATCAGCCCCAGCATTTT
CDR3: CASSEKDRGYNQPQHF

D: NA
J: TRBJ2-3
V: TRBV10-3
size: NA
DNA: TGTGCCATCAGTCTTGGACCGGGGAGCACAGATACGCAGTATTTT
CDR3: CAISLGPGSTDTQYF

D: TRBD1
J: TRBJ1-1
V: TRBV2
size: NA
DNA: TGTGCCAGCAGTCCGAGACAGGGGCCCACTGAAGCTTTCTTT
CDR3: CASSPRQGPTEAFF

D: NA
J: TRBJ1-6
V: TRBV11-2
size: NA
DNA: TGTGCCAGCAGCCCAGGGGCGGGAAGTTCACCCCTCCACTTT
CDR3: CASSPGAGSSPLHF

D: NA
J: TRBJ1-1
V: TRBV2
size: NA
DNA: TGTGCCAGCAACCGGGAGGGGAACACTGAAGCTTTCTTT
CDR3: CASNREGNTEAFF

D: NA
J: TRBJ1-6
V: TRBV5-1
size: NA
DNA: TGCGCCAGCAGCCCGACGGAGGGATCTTCACCCCTCCACTTT
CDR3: CASSPTEGSSPLHF

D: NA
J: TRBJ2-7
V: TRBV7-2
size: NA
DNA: TGTGCCAGCAGCCCAGGTGTGTTTTACGAGCAGTACTTC
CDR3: CASSPGVFYEQYF

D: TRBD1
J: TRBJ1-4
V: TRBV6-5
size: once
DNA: TGTGCCAGCAGTTACTCGAGAGGGACAGGGGAAGAAAAACTGTTTTTT
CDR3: CASSYSRGTGEEKLFF

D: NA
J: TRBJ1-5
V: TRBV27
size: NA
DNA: TGTGCCAGCAGTCTCGTTGGGGGACCCTATAGCAATCAGCCCCAGCATTTT
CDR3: CASSLVGGPYSNQPQHF

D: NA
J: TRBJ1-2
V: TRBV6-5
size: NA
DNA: TGTGCCAGCAGGCGTCAAGGGGAATGGGGCTACACCTTC
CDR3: CASRRQGEWGYTF

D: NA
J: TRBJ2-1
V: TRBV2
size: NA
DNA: TGTGCCAGCAGTGAGATGGGACCTGGGGCCGGGCAGTTCTTC
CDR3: CASSEMGPGAGQFF

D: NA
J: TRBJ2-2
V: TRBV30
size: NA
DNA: TGTGCCTGGAGTGGGGAAGTTAGCACCGGGGAGCTGTTTTTT
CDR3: CAWSGEVSTGELFF

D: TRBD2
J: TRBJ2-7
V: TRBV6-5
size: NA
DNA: TGTGCCAGCAAAAGCGGGAGGTTAGCCTACGAGCAGTACTTC
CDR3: CASKSGRLAYEQYF

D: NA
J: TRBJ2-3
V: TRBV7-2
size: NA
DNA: TGTGCCAGCAGCTTAGTACAGCGGGTGTTAAATACGCAGTATTTT
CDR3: CASSLVQRVLNTQYF

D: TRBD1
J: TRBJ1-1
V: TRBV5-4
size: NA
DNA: TGTGCCAGCAGCTTGGCCTCAGTAGGGGGCATCGAAGCTTTCTTT
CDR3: CASSLASVGGIEAFF

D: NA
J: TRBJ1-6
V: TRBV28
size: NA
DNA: TGTGCCAGCAGTCCTCCCAGGGGAGGTTCACCCCTCCACTTT
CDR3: CASSPPRGGSPLHF

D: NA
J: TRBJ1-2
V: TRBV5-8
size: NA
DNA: TGTGCCAGCAGCTCTTCGGGCCGAGGAATCCCTAACTATGGCTACACCTTC
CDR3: CASSSSGRGIPNYGYTF

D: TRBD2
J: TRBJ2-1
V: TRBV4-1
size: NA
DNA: TGCGCCAGCAGCCAGTGGACTAGCGGGAGGGAGGAGCAGTTCTTC
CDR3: CASSQWTSGREEQFF

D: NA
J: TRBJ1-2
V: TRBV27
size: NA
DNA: TGTGCCAGCAGTTTAGAAGTAATCTTC
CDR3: CASSLEVIF

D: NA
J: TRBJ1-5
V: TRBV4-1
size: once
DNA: TGCGCCAGCAGCCAAGACGGGGCCCAGCCCCAGCATTTT
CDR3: CASSQDGAQPQHF

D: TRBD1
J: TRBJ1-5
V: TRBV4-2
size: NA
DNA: TGTGCCAGCAGCCGGACAGGGGACGGCAATCAGCCCCAGCATTTT
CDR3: CASSRTGDGNQPQHF

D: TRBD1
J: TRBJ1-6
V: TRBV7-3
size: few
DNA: TGTGCCAGCAGCGCCAGGGGGCCGAATTCACCCCTCCACTTT
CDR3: CASSARGPNSPLHF

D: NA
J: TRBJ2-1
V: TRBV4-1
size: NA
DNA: TGCGCCAGCAGATACAACCCCTCGGGGAGGGGGCATGGCAATGAGCAGTTCTTC
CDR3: CASRYNPSGRGHGNEQFF

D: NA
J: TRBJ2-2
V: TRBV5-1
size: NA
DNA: TGCGCCAGTAGACAGTCCGGGGAGCTGTTTTTT
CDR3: CASRQSGELFF

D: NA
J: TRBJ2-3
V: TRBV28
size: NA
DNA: TGTGCCAGCAGTGGGACAGCGGGAAGCACAGATACGCAGTATTTT
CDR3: CASSGTAGSTDTQYF

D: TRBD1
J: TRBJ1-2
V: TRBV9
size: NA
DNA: TGTGCCAGCAGCGTAGGGACAGGGAGCGGCTATGGCTACACCTTC
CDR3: CASSVGTGSGYGYTF

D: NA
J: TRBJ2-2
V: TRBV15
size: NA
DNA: TGTGCCACCAGCAGAGAAGCTAGAAGAAAAGAACCCCTGTTTTTT
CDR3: CATSREARRKEPLFF

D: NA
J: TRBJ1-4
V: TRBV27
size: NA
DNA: TGTGCCAGCAGTTCCCTTTGGGGGACTAATGAAAAACTGTTTTTT
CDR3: CASSSLWGTNEKLFF

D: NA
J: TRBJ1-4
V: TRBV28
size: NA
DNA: TGTGCCAGCAGGAACCTGAAAAGGACAGCTAATGAAAAACTGTTTTTT
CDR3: CASRNLKRTANEKLFF

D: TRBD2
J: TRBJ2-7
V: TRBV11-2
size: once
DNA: TGTGCCAGCAGCTTCAGACTAGCGGGGGTCTACGAGCAGTACTTC
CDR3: CASSFRLAGVYEQYF

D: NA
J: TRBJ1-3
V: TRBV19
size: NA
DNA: TGTGCCAGTAGTATATCCGCCGGTGGCTCTGGAAACACCATATATTTT
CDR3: CASSISAGGSGNTIYF

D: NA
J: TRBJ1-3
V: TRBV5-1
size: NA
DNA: TGCGCCAGCAGCCGAGAGGGGGTGGGACGAGGATCTCTTGGAAACACCATATATTTT
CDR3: CASSREGVGRGSLGNTIYF

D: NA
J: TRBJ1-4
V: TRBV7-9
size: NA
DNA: TGTGCCAGCAGACTCAACGGGGAACTGTTTTTT
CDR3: CASRLNGELFF

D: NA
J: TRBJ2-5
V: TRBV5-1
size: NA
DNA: TGCGCCAGCAGCTTGGACAGTCCTGGGACCCAGTACTTC
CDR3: CASSLDSPGTQYF

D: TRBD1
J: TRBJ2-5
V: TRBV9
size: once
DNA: TGTGCCAGCAGCATCCTACAGGGGGTGGGGGAGACCCAGTACTTC
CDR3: CASSILQGVGETQYF

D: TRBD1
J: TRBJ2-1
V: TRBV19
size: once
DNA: TGTGCCAGTAGTACCGGACAGGGGGTAGGCAATGAGCAGTTCTTC
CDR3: CASSTGQGVGNEQFF

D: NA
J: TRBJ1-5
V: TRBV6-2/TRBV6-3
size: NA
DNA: TGTGCCAGCAGTGCGGGGCAGCCCCAGCATTTT
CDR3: CASSAGQPQHF

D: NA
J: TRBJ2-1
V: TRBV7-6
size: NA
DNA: TGTGCCAGCAGCTTAGCGGGATCCCCCTACAATGAGCAGTTCTTC
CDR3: CASSLAGSPYNEQFF

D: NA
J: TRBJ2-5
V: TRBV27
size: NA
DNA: TGTGCCAGCAGTTTATCTCTCCAAGAGACCCAGTACTTC
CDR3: CASSLSLQETQYF

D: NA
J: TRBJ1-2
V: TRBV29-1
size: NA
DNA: TGCAGCGTCCCTCTCCAGGGTGCTAACTATGGCTACACCTTC
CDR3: CSVPLQGANYGYTF

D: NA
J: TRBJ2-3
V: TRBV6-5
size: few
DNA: TGTGCCAGCAGGAGAGGGCAGGGTGGCGATACGCAGTATTTT
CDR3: CASRRGQGGDTQYF

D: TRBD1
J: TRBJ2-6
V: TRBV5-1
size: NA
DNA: TGCGCCAGCAGCTTTCCAAACTCGACAGGGCTTACTACCGGGGCCAACGTCCTGACTTTC
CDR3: CASSFPNSTGLTTGANVLTF

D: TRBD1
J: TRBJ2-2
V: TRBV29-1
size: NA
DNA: TGCAGCGTTGAGGGTCTCTCTCGACGCGACAGGGTCCGCCCGAACACCGGGGAGCTGTTTTTT
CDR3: CSVEGLSRRDRVRPNTGELFF

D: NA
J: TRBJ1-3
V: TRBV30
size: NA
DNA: TGTGCCTGGAGTGGAGGGTACTCTGGAAACACCATATATTTT
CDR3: CAWSGGYSGNTIYF